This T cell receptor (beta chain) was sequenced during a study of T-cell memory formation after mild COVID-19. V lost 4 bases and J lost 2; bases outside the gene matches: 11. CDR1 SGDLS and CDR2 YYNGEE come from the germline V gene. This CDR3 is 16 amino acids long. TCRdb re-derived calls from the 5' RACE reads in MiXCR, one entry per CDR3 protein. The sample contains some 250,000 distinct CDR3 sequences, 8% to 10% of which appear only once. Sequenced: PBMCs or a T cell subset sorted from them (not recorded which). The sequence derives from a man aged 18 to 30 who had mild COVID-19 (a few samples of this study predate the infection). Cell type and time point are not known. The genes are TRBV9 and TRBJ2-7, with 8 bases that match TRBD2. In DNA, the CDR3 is TGTGCCAGCAGCCCCAAGGGAGCGGGGGAGGCCTACGAGCAGTACTTC. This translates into CASSPKGAGEAYEQYF. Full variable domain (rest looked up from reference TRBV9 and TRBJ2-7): DSGVTQTPKHLITATGQRVTLRCSPRSGDLSVYWYQQSLDQGLQFLIQYYNGEERAKGNILERFSAQQFPDLHSELNLSSLELGDSALYFCASSPKGAGEAYEQYFGPGTRLTVT.